These 27 T cell receptor beta chains were sequenced from one sample in a study of cytomegalovirus exposure and HLA in healthy donors. PCR amplification relied on 60 Vbeta primers (plus 13 Jbeta primers). The table came from immunoSEQ multiplex PCR; TCRdb's copy has only in-frame clones and leaves some out. The sample records roughly 170,000 clones, 65% to 85% being singletons. Sequenced: PBMCs. These receptors all come from a woman aged 50 to 65 in good health and CMV-seropositive.

V usage is TRBV6-6 and J usage is TRBJ1-2; tentatively, D is TRBD1 (6 bases). Germline lookup yields CDR1 MNHNY and CDR2 SVGAGI (reference sequence). The CDR3 is made up of 16 amino acids. V was clipped by 5 bases and J by 4 bases, with 20 bases between them. The CDR3 DNA sequence: TGTGCCAGCAGTATCCCACTTAATCAGGGGACCTATGGCTACACCTTC. Encoded protein: CASSIPLNQGTYGYTF.

The V call is TRBV10-1, the J call TRBJ2-3; TRBD2 matches 9 bases. The CDR3 is made up of 20 amino acids. With V trimmed by 4 bases and J by 2 bases, 19 bases remained unmatched. The V gene's germline CDR1 is WNHNN and CDR2 SYGVQD (reference sequence). The DNA for the CDR3 is TGCGCCAGCAGTGGCCCCCTCCAAATAGCGGGGGTAGGATCCACAGATACGCAGTATTTT. It is translated as CASSGPLQIAGVGSTDTQYF.

The chain carries TRBV4-1 and TRBJ2-5, with 9 bases identical to TRBD2. The CDR3 totals 15 residues. Germline CDR1 MGHRA, CDR2 YSYEKL. V gave up 1 base and J gave up 2 bases; unmatched junction bases: 2. The CDR3 coding sequence is TGCGCCAGCAGCCAAGGACTAGCGGCTCAAGAGACCCAGTACTTC. Protein product: CASSQGLAAQETQYF.

This clone has more than one count but fewer than ten. The chain links TRBV5-1 to TRBJ1-1, with D maybe TRBD1 (6 bases). Germline V lookup: CDR1 SGHRS, CDR2 YFSETQ. This CDR3 has 14 amino acids. V was trimmed by 5 bases and J by 0 bases, leaving 11 bases between them. The CDR3 DNA sequence: TGCGCCAGCAGGTATGGGACAATGAACACTGAAGCTTTCTTT. This encodes CASRYGTMNTEAFF.

The chain joins TRBV6-1 to TRBJ1-5; a possible D gene is TRBD1 (5 bases). In germline, CDR1 is MNHNS, CDR2 SASEGT. The CDR3 is made up of 12 amino acids. Trimming removed 5 bases from V and 7 bases from J, with 9 bases in between. The CDR3 DNA sequence: TGTGCCAGCAGTTTACACAGGCAGCCCCAGCATTTT. Protein sequence: CASSLHRQPQHF.

For this clone: At one end, the junction sequence differs from germline, possibly due to a read error. This chain uses TRBV27 with TRBJ2-2; TRBD1 matches 8 bases. This CDR3 has 16 residues. Germline loops: CDR1 MNHEY, CDR2 SMNVEV (reference sequence). The CDR3 region is CASRKRPGGDTGGLFF. In DNA form, the CDR3 reads TGTGCCAGCAGGAAACGTCCAGGGGGCGACACCGGGGGGCTGTTTTTT.

V usage is TRBV2 and J usage is TRBJ1-1; TRBD1 matches at 8 bases. The V gene end was trimmed by 2 bases and the J gene end by 0 bases; junction bases not matched to a gene: 8. Per the germline V gene, CDR1 is SNHLY and CDR2 is FYNNEI. The CDR3 is made up of 17 amino acids. The CDR3 bases are TGTGCCAGCAGTGAAACTGGACAGGGATTTATGAACACTGAAGCTTTCTTT. This gives the protein CASSETGQGFMNTEAFF.

The chain links TRBV4-1 to TRBJ2-5; TRBD2 might be the D (6 bases). The CDR3 is made up of 14 amino acids. Germline values: CDR1 MGHRA, CDR2 YSYEKL. V was cut by 0 bases and J by 3 bases, with 8 bases left in between. CDR3 region: CASSQERREETQYF. Here the CDR3 DNA reads TGCGCCAGCAGCCAAGAAAGGAGGGAAGAGACCCAGTACTTC.

The chain recombines TRBV6-1 with TRBJ1-4; D is unresolved. V was pared by 0 bases and J by 11 bases, with 10 bases between. CDR1 MNHNS and CDR2 SASEGT come from the germline V gene. This CDR3 has 13 residues. For the CDR3, the DNA is TGTGCCAGCAGTGAAGCTGCGTTGAGGAAACTGTTTTTT. This sequence encodes CASSEAALRKLFF.

This clone was found a few times. CDR3 region: CASSYSEGNSGNTIYF. CDR3 nucleotides: TGTGCCAGCAGTTACTCGGAGGGCAACTCTGGAAACACCATATATTTT. The chain uses TRBV6-6 and TRBJ1-3; D is unresolved. V was clipped by 0 bases and J by 0 bases, with 9 bases between them. This CDR3 is built from 16 residues. The germline V gene has CDR1 MNHNY and CDR2 SVGAGI (reference sequence).

The V call is TRBV7-3, the J call TRBJ2-1, with D maybe TRBD2 (8 bases). Germline loops: CDR1 SGHTA, CDR2 FQGTGA. Trimming removed 5 bases from V and 7 bases from J, with 21 bases in between. The CDR3 is made up of 16 amino acids. The CDR3 nucleotides read TGTGCCAGCAGCAGCAGGGGGATTCGCGGGGGGAATGAGCAGTTCTTC. Translating gives CASSSRGIRGGNEQFF.

The chain joins TRBV7-9 to TRBJ2-3; D is perhaps TRBD1 (5 bases). In germline, CDR1 is SEHNR, CDR2 FQNEAQ (reference sequence). This CDR3 region has 15 residues. The V gene lost 2 bases and the J gene lost 2 bases, with 11 bases spanning the gap. The CDR3 sequence: CASSLSRASTDTQYF. The CDR3 region has the DNA TGTGCCAGCAGCTTAAGCAGGGCATCCACAGATACGCAGTATTTT. The full variable domain, in which reference TRBV7-9 and TRBJ2-3 provide the parts outside the CDR3, is DTGVSQNPRHKITKRGQNVTFRCDPISEHNRLYWYRQTLGQGPEFLTYFQNEAQLEKSRLLSDRFSAERPKGSFSTLEIQRTEQGDSAMYLCASSLSRASTDTQYFGPGTRLTVL.

The J gene is TRBJ2-1, the V gene TRBV7-3; D might be TRBD2 (5 bases). The germline V gene has CDR1 SGHTA and CDR2 FQGTGA. Trimming shortened V by 6 bases and J by 1 base, and 13 bases separated the two germline ends. The CDR3 is 15 amino acids. The CDR3 bases are TGTGCCAGCAGTCGAGACGAGGGTTCCTACAATGAGCAGTTCTTC. Its protein is CASSRDEGSYNEQFF. Combining the CDR3 with reference TRBV7-3 and TRBJ2-1 gives the whole variable domain GAGVSQTPSNKVTEKGKYVELRCDPISGHTALYWYRQSLGQGPEFLIYFQGTGAADDSGLPNDRFFAVRPEGSVSTLKIQRTERGDSAVYLCASSRDEGSYNEQFFGPGTRLTVL.

On this clone itself: The junction differs from germline at one of its ends, possibly a read error. V is TRBV7-7 and J is TRBJ2-7, with 8 bases fitting TRBD2. The CDR3 loop spans 15 amino acids. CDR1 SSHAT and CDR2 FNYEAQ come from the germline V gene (reference sequence). The chain's CDR3 is CASSFGTSPHYEQYF. In DNA form, the CDR3 reads TGTGCTAGCAGTTTTGGGACTAGTCCTCATTACGAGCAGTACTTC.

The gene calls are TRBV6-1 and TRBJ2-7; 7 bases agree with TRBD1. In germline, CDR1 is MNHNS, CDR2 SASEGT. Trimming at V came to 4 bases and at J to 2 bases, leaving 5 bases not matched to a gene. The CDR3 covers 14 residues. The CDR3 DNA is TGTGCCAGCAGTGGACAGGGCTCAACCTACGAGCAGTACTTC. It yields the protein CASSGQGSTYEQYF.

This clone was picked up one time. The V call is TRBV19, the J call TRBJ2-3; 9 nucleotides align to TRBD1. The CDR3 has 16 amino acids. Germline values: CDR1 LNHDA, CDR2 SQIVND (reference sequence). V was pared by 6 bases and J by 3 bases, with 10 bases of the junction left unmatched. This CDR3 reads CASRKGQGLETDTQYF. CDR3 nucleotides: TGTGCCAGTAGAAAAGGACAGGGGTTAGAAACAGATACGCAGTATTTT.

CDR3 region: CASSERTGIYGYTF. Written as DNA, the CDR3 is TGTGCCAGCAGCGAGCGGACAGGGATCTATGGCTACACCTTC. The V gene is TRBV21-1, the J gene TRBJ1-2; the table's D call TRBD1 went unverified against the DNA. TRBV21-1 is a pseudogene locus. The CDR3 is 14 amino acids.

This clone occurred a few times. CDR3 sequence: CASSERWSGTGANNEQFF. The CDR3, as DNA: TGTGCCAGCAGTGAACGCTGGTCCGGGACAGGGGCGAACAATGAGCAGTTCTTC. The chain recombines TRBV6-4 with TRBJ2-1, with 10 positions matching TRBD1. The V gene end was trimmed by 3 bases and the J gene end by 5 bases; junction bases not matched to a gene: 13. Germline V gives CDR1 MRHNA, CDR2 SNTAGT. The CDR3 contains 18 residues.

Points on this clone: The junction differs from germline at one of its ends, possibly a read error. The J gene is TRBJ2-7, the V gene TRBV7-9; 9 bases align to TRBD1. Looked up from germline, CDR1 is SEHNR and CDR2 is FQNEAQ (reference sequence). The CDR3 totals 16 residues. CDR3: CSSSLIGGQGNYEQYF. CDR3 nucleotide sequence: TGTTCCAGCAGCTTAATTGGAGGACAGGGGAACTACGAGCAGTACTTC.

The CDR3 here is CSASTGVKLFF. DNA for the CDR3: TGCAGTGCTAGTACAGGGGTGAAACTGTTTTTT. The chain has TRBV20-1 and TRBJ1-4; 7 nucleotides match TRBD1. This CDR3 is 11 amino acids long. Germline V gene sequence: CDR1 DFQATT, CDR2 SNEGSKA (reference sequence). Unmatched junction bases numbered 3, after V lost 3 bases and J lost 11 bases.

The V gene is TRBV14, the J gene TRBJ2-7; TRBD1 agrees at 7 bases. V shed 1 base and J 2 bases; nucleotides not matched to a gene: 11. Germline-derived CDR1 and CDR2 are SGHDN and FVKESK. The CDR3 is 17 residues long. This chain's CDR3 is CASSQGAGGRSPYEQYF. As DNA, the CDR3 is TGTGCCAGCAGCCAAGGGGCAGGGGGAAGAAGCCCCTACGAGCAGTACTTC.

V and J are TRBV11-1 and TRBJ2-7; TRBD2 matches at 7 bases. The trim removed 6 bases at V and 0 bases at J, leaving 5 bases unmatched. The CDR3 consists of 14 residues. In germline, CDR1 is SGHAT, CDR2 FQDESV (reference sequence). CDR3 protein: CASRGREPSYEQYF. In DNA, the CDR3 is TGTGCCAGCAGAGGGCGGGAGCCCTCCTACGAGCAGTACTTC.

The gene calls are TRBV29-1 and TRBJ2-1; D unresolved. The germline gives CDR1 SQVTM, CDR2 ANQGSEA. The CDR3 consists of 13 residues. V gave up 4 bases and J gave up 0 bases, with 7 bases separating them. The CDR3 reads CSVAARSYNEQFF. DNA for the CDR3: TGCAGCGTTGCCGCGCGCTCCTACAATGAGCAGTTCTTC.

This clone was seen more than once but under ten times. This chain links TRBV6-5 with TRBJ2-1, with D perhaps TRBD1 (6 bases). V gave up 0 bases and J gave up 10 bases, with 7 bases separating them. The CDR3 loop spans 12 amino acids. Looked up from germline, CDR1 is MNHEY and CDR2 is SVGAGI. CDR3 DNA sequence: TGTGCCAGCAGTTACTCTGGGGGCGAGCAGTTCTTC. Its translation is CASSYSGGEQFF.

This clone has only a few counts. V gene TRBV19 combines with J gene TRBJ2-2; perhaps TRBD2 as D (6 bases). Trimming shortened V by 5 bases and J by 1 base, and 14 bases separated the two germline ends. CDR1 is LNHDA and CDR2 is SQIVND in the germline V gene (reference sequence). CDR3 size: 16 residues. In DNA, the CDR3 is TGTGCCAGTAGTTCGTTGCGGGATGGGAACACCGGGGAGCTGTTTTTT. Translation gives CASSSLRDGNTGELFF.

The V call is TRBV27, the J call TRBJ2-7, with 13 bases matching TRBD2. This CDR3 region has 16 residues. The J segment lost 0 bases and the V segment lost 8 bases, leaving 7 bases of the junction unmatched. In germline, CDR1 is MNHEY, CDR2 SMNVEV (reference sequence). CDR3 coding DNA: TGTGCCAGCGGGCGACTAGCGGGAGGCCCCTCCTACGAGCAGTACTTC. This gives the protein CASGRLAGGPSYEQYF.

This rearrangement joins TRBV6-6 to TRBJ1-2; TRBD1 aligns across 7 bases. V gave up 6 bases and J gave up 4 bases; unmatched junction bases: 8. CDR1 is MNHNY, CDR2 SVGAGI, per germline (reference sequence). The CDR3 extends over 14 amino acids. This CDR3 is CASRDGQASYGYTF. The CDR3, as DNA: TGTGCCAGCAGAGACGGACAGGCGAGCTATGGCTACACCTTC.